Reported below is one T cell receptor beta chain. Its antigen is not known. The data were taken from a study of cytomegalovirus exposure and HLA in healthy donors. General study points: A later analysis found first-cohort TCR clusters tended to co-occur in the 90 to 150 validation repertoires. Rare TCR sequences dominated, though some public TCRs recurred in many donors.

This CDR3 has 11 amino acids. Germline values: CDR1 DFQATT, CDR2 SNEGSKA (reference sequence). Generated by immunoSEQ multiplex PCR, the TCRdb table keeps only in-frame clones and is missing some. This repertoire shows some 150,000 clones, more than 75% found once; its top ten account for 1.4%. V and J are TRBV20-1 and TRBJ2-5; 12 bases match TRBD2. The source of this sequence is a woman aged 25 to 39 in good health and CMV-seronegative. Sequenced input: PBMCs. CDR3 coding DNA: TGCAGCGGACTAGCGGGGGAGACCCAGTACTTC. This sequence encodes CSGLAGETQYF.